This TCR beta chain originates from a study of PD-1 blockade in classical Hodgkin lymphoma. Study-wide results and caveats: For complete responders, baseline diversity was comparable to that of newly diagnosed patients.

Each patient's relapse followed autologous stem cell transplantation, and brentuximab vedotin exposure varied. This clone occurred once. Its antigen is not identified. Some clones are missing from TCRdb's copy, which holds only in-frame ones; the method was immunoSEQ multiplex PCR. Among just over 50,000 clones listed, over 60% were seen once. The CDR3 extends over 12 amino acids. V shed 11 bases, J shed 10 bases, and the junction held 5 bases outside the gene matches. Germline V gene data show CDR1 as MDHEN and CDR2 as SYDVKM. The chain links TRBV28 to TRBJ1-6, with 10 bases matching TRBD1. Sequencing used peripheral blood mononuclear cells (PBMCs), obtained before the second cycle of nivolumab. This TCR derives from a human donor with classical Hodgkin lymphoma. The CDR3 loop reads CASGQGPSPLHF. As DNA, the CDR3 is TGTGCCTCGGGACAGGGGCCGTCACCCCTCCACTTT.